The 29 T cell receptor beta chains below were found in one sample sequenced in a study of radiation and T cells in renal cell carcinoma. Using immunoSEQ multiplex PCR, the repertoire was profiled, and TCRdb retains in-frame clones only, with some absent. The table lists 95,000 to 150,000 clones, around 81% of them singletons. The time point is: blood 2 weeks post-SBRT. Treatment in this sample: 15 Gy SBRT to primary tumor, nephrectomy 4 weeks later. The sample in question was blood, obtained from a patient whose treatment included radiotherapy and nephrectomy. The receptor source for this set is a man in his fifties or sixties with renal cell carcinoma.

V is TRBV2 and J is TRBJ2-7; TRBD2 matches 8 bases. Trimming at V came to 4 bases and at J to 0 bases, leaving 11 bases not matched to a gene. The V gene's germline CDR1 is SNHLY and CDR2 FYNNEI. The CDR3 sequence is 17 residues long. In nucleotides, the CDR3 is TGTGCCAGCAGTGTGACTAGCGCTGATCTCACCTCCTACGAGCAGTACTTC. As protein: CASSVTSADLTSYEQYF.

The gene calls are TRBV6-4 and TRBJ2-7; the D is unclear. The germline V gene encodes CDR1 MRHNA and CDR2 SNTAGT. V was clipped by 4 bases and J by 3 bases, with 7 bases between them. The CDR3 has 12 residues. The CDR3 nucleotides read TGTGCCAGCAGTGTGTCCGGCTACGAGCAGTACTTC. It translates to CASSVSGYEQYF.

This clone showed up many times. One junction end disagrees with the germline gene, perhaps due to a read error. The chain carries TRBV7-7 and TRBJ2-1, with 9 nucleotides matching TRBD2. CDR1 is SSHAT, CDR2 FNYEAQ, per germline (reference sequence). The CDR3 covers 14 residues. The CDR3 protein is CASSPELAGNEQFF. CDR3 nucleotide sequence: TGTGCTAGCAGCCCGGAGCTAGCGGGGAACGAGCAGTTCTTC.

This clone was detected a few times. The chain carries TRBV10-3 and TRBJ2-5; no clear D gene. This CDR3 spans 13 amino acids. The germline V gene has CDR1 ENHRY and CDR2 SYGVKD. The V end was cut by 6 bases, the J end by 3 bases, with 11 bases between. The CDR3 sequence is CAIRMGREETQYF. The CDR3 DNA follows: TGTGCCATCAGGATGGGAAGGGAAGAGACCCAGTACTTC.

The chain combines TRBV2 with TRBJ2-5; 8 bases agree with TRBD1. The germline V gene has CDR1 SNHLY and CDR2 FYNNEI. The V segment lost 4 bases and the J segment 5 bases; nucleotides outside the gene matches: 9. The CDR3 has 15 residues. The CDR3 loop is CASSVRQGATETQYF. The CDR3 DNA is TGTGCCAGCAGTGTCCGGCAGGGGGCGACGGAGACCCAGTACTTC.

This sequence joins TRBV18 and TRBJ1-2; D is ambiguous. Trimming cost V 2 bases and J 0 bases, with 10 bases left between them. Per the germline V gene, CDR1 is KGHSH and CDR2 is LQKENI. The CDR3 is made up of 15 amino acids. Here the CDR3 reads CASSPEVNANYGYTF. The CDR3 nucleotides read TGTGCCAGCTCACCAGAAGTCAATGCTAACTATGGCTACACCTTC.

DNA for the CDR3: TGTGCCAGCAGTGGCAGGCAAGAGACCCAGTACTTC. Translating gives CASSGRQETQYF. V gene TRBV6-1 combines with J gene TRBJ2-5; D is ambiguous. The CDR3 covers 12 residues. V lost 4 bases and J lost 2, with 5 bases in between. The germline V gene has CDR1 MNHNS and CDR2 SASEGT.

The CDR3 protein is CASSIDWSLNGYTF. The CDR3 DNA is TGTGCCAGTAGTATAGATTGGTCACTCAATGGCTACACCTTC. This chain links TRBV19 with TRBJ1-2, with D hard to call. Germline lookup yields CDR1 LNHDA and CDR2 SQIVND (reference sequence). The CDR3 spans 14 residues. Trimming pared 0 bases from V and 6 bases from J, leaving 11 bases between.

The chain joins TRBV14 to TRBJ1-1; D remains unclear. CDR1 is SGHDN and CDR2 is FVKESK in the germline V gene. This CDR3 spans 13 amino acids. Trimming cost V 6 bases and J 5 bases, with 13 bases left between them. CDR3 sequence (DNA): TGTGCCAGCAGATTGGGCGCGAGAACTGAAGCTTTCTTT. Its protein product is CASRLGARTEAFF. Full variable domain (remainder filled in from reference TRBV14 and TRBJ1-1): EAGVTQFPSHSVIEKGQTVTLRCDPISGHDNLYWYRRVMGKEIKFLLHFVKESKQDESGMPNNRFLAERTGGTYSTLKVQPAELEDSGVYFCASRLGARTEAFFGQGTRLTVV.

This clone was counted only a few times. The genes are TRBV9 and TRBJ2-2; D possibly corresponds to TRBD1 (5 bases). The CDR3 consists of 16 residues. Trimming stripped 0 bases from V and 3 bases from J, with 12 bases between. Germline V gives CDR1 SGDLS, CDR2 YYNGEE. DNA for the CDR3: TGTGCCAGCAGCGTAGGGGCAGGGCCAGACACCGGGGAGCTGTTTTTT. Protein: CASSVGAGPDTGELFF.

This chain links TRBV5-1 with TRBJ2-2; a possible D gene is TRBD2 (5 bases). Germline CDR1 and CDR2: SGHRS and YFSETQ. CDR3 length: 15 residues. Trimming took 0 bases from V and 2 from J, leaving 8 bases between them. Written as DNA, the CDR3 is TGCGCCAGCAGCTTGGTCCCGGGAAACACCGGGGAGCTGTTTTTT. This translates into CASSLVPGNTGELFF. The whole variable domain, remainder taken from reference TRBV5-1 and TRBJ2-2, is KAGVTQTPRYLIKTRGQQVTLSCSPISGHRSVSWYQQTPGQGLQFLFEYFSETQRNKGNFPGRFSGRQFSNSRSEMNVSTLELGDSALYLCASSLVPGNTGELFFGEGSRLTVL.

V gene TRBV2 combines with J gene TRBJ1-4; 7 nucleotides align to TRBD1. The V and J ends lost 8 bases and 5 bases, in that order; junction bases with no gene match: 11. The CDR3 is 15 amino acids. Germline-derived CDR1 and CDR2 are SNHLY and FYNNEI. CDR3 nucleotide sequence: TGTGCCAGCTCGCGTTCCGGGACAGAGAATGAAAAACTGTTTTTT. Amino acid sequence: CASSRSGTENEKLFF.

The chain has TRBV18 and TRBJ1-6; D not certain. Per the germline V gene, CDR1 is KGHSH and CDR2 is LQKENI. This CDR3 comprises 14 residues. Trimming stripped 2 bases from V and 10 bases from J, with 12 bases between. The CDR3: CASSPERGSSPLHF. Written as DNA, the CDR3 is TGTGCCAGCTCACCAGAAAGAGGGTCCTCACCCCTCCACTTT.

The chain carries TRBV9 and TRBJ2-3; TRBD1 matches at 8 bases. The CDR3 sequence is 16 residues long. Germline V gene lookup returns CDR1 SGDLS and CDR2 YYNGEE. V shed 3 bases, J shed 5 bases, and the junction held 11 bases outside the gene matches. The CDR3 bases are TGTGCCAGCAGCGCAGACTTTACAGGGGGTGGAGATACGCAGTATTTT. Amino acids: CASSADFTGGGDTQYF.

This chain connects TRBV9 to TRBJ2-7; unclear D gene. Trimming took off 0 bases at V and 3 bases at J, with 7 bases between the two ends. Germline assignment: CDR1 SGDLS and CDR2 YYNGEE. The CDR3 has 13 amino acids. Written as DNA, the CDR3 is TGTGCCAGCAGCGTAGATGGCCGCTACGAGCAGTACTTC. Protein product: CASSVDGRYEQYF.

V usage is TRBV7-2 and J usage is TRBJ2-6; D is possibly TRBD1 (6 bases). Germline V gene lookup returns CDR1 SGHTA and CDR2 FQGNSA. V lost 3 bases, J lost 4 bases, and 10 bases lay in between. The CDR3 spans 15 residues. For the CDR3, the DNA is TGTGCCAGCAGCTTTTCAGGGGACGGGGCCAACGTCCTGACTTTC. Translation: CASSFSGDGANVLTF.

Concerning this clone: Other DNA sequences in this specimen translate into the identical CDR3. V usage is TRBV7-6 and J usage is TRBJ1-1; D remains unclear. There are 14 residues in the CDR3. The germline gives CDR1 SGHVS, CDR2 FNYEAQ. The V gene lost 0 bases and the J gene lost 1 base, with 6 bases spanning the gap. This CDR3 is CASSLAGRNTEAFF. The CDR3 DNA is TGTGCCAGCAGCTTAGCTGGGAGGAACACTGAAGCTTTCTTT. The full variable domain, in which reference TRBV7-6 and TRBJ1-1 provide the parts outside the CDR3, is GAGVSQSPRYKVTKRGQDVALRCDPISGHVSLYWYRQALGQGPEFLTYFNYEAQQDKSGLPNDRFSAERPEGSISTLTIQRTEQRDSAMYRCASSLAGRNTEAFFGQGTRLTVV.

In this sample, this clone turned up many times. The chain combines TRBV6-5 with TRBJ2-7, with TRBD2 matching 11 bases. The length of the CDR3 is 14 residues. V lost 7 bases and J lost 7; bases outside the gene matches: 9. The germline gives CDR1 MNHEY, CDR2 SVGAGI. DNA for the CDR3: TGTGCCAGCAACCTACTAGCGGGAGACGCGGAGCAGTACTTC. Residues: CASNLLAGDAEQYF.

This clone was counted a few times. V is TRBV5-1 and J is TRBJ2-1; D may be TRBD1 (6 bases). The CDR3 is 15 residues long. CDR1 and CDR2 (germline): SGHRS, YFSETQ. The V end lost 3 bases, the J end lost 4 bases, and 14 bases lay between the germline ends. In DNA form, the CDR3 reads TGCGCCAGCAGCTCCCCCGGGACAAGGTACAATGAGCAGTTCTTC. It specifies CASSSPGTRYNEQFF.

The V and J genes are TRBV7-9 and TRBJ1-5; D gene uncertain. The CDR3 spans 14 residues. V was shortened by 1 base and J by 6 bases, with 10 bases between the two germline ends. Germline CDR1 reads SEHNR; CDR2 reads FQNEAQ (reference sequence). The CDR3 DNA reads TGTGCCAGCAGCTTAGGACTTGAGGTTCAGCCCCAGCATTTT. Its protein product is CASSLGLEVQPQHF.

The chain combines TRBV19 with TRBJ2-1; D is perhaps TRBD1 (6 bases). The germline V gene has CDR1 LNHDA and CDR2 SQIVND (reference sequence). V lost 5 bases to trimming and J lost 2 bases, with 16 bases between them. There are 16 residues in the CDR3. CDR3 sequence (DNA): TGTGCCAGTAGTCCGTCCGACAGGTTCCCCTACAATGAGCAGTTCTTC. This sequence encodes CASSPSDRFPYNEQFF.

V and J are TRBV5-1 and TRBJ2-7; the D is unclear. Per the germline V gene, CDR1 is SGHRS and CDR2 is YFSETQ. The CDR3 contains 17 residues. V was trimmed by 1 base and J by 7 bases, leaving 24 bases between them. The DNA for the CDR3 is TGCGCCAGCAGCTTGTCCCAGTCGATCGGGCGTGGCGAAGAGCAGTACTTC. Translating gives CASSLSQSIGRGEEQYF.

The CDR3 spells CASSSTTDTQYF. The CDR3 coding sequence is TGTGCCAGCAGCTCTACTACGGATACGCAGTATTTT. This chain uses TRBV5-4 with TRBJ2-3; D gene ambiguous. V gave up 3 bases and J gave up 6 bases, with 8 bases separating them. Germline V CDR1 and CDR2: SGHNT, YYREEE (reference sequence). The CDR3 runs to 12 residues. Combining the CDR3 with reference TRBV5-4 and TRBJ2-3 gives the whole variable domain ETGVTQSPTHLIKTRGQQVTLRCSSQSGHNTVSWYQQALGQGPQFIFQYYREEENGRGNFPPRFSGLQFPNYSSELNVNALELDDSALYLCASSSTTDTQYFGPGTRLTVL.

The chain joins TRBV10-2 to TRBJ2-1; D gene unclear. CDR3 length: 11 amino acids. The V end lost 5 bases, the J end lost 5 bases, and 4 bases lay between the germline ends. The germline gives CDR1 WSHSY, CDR2 SAAADI. The CDR3 DNA is TGCGCCAGCAGTTTCGACAATGAGCAGTTCTTC. This gives the protein CASSFDNEQFF.

The chain has TRBV29-1 and TRBJ2-3; 10 bases fit TRBD1. J gave up 3 bases and V 5 bases, and 5 bases lay outside the gene matches. Germline CDR1 SQVTM, CDR2 ANQGSEA. The CDR3 is made up of 14 amino acids. The CDR3 spells CSVTRQGATDTQYF. CDR3 DNA: TGCAGCGTTACTAGACAGGGGGCAACAGATACGCAGTATTTT.

The chain is built from TRBV29-1 and TRBJ2-3, with TRBD1 matching 8 bases. Germline V gives CDR1 SQVTM, CDR2 ANQGSEA. Losses at the gene ends were 1 base for V and 6 bases for J; bases not matched to a gene: 9. This CDR3 comprises 15 residues. The CDR3 loop is CSVEAGGSGWDTQYF. The CDR3 DNA is TGCAGCGTTGAAGCAGGGGGCTCGGGATGGGATACGCAGTATTTT.

The V call is TRBV7-6, the J call TRBJ1-1; 9 bases are a match to TRBD1. CDR3 length equals 14 residues. V was clipped by 3 bases and J by 3 bases; unmatched bases: 2. Germline CDR1 is SGHVS and CDR2 is FNYEAQ. The CDR3 loop is CASSFRTGDTEAFF. CDR3 nucleotide sequence: TGTGCCAGCAGCTTTCGGACAGGGGACACTGAAGCTTTCTTT. Full variable domain (remainder filled in from reference TRBV7-6 and TRBJ1-1): GAGVSQSPRYKVTKRGQDVALRCDPISGHVSLYWYRQALGQGPEFLTYFNYEAQQDKSGLPNDRFSAERPEGSISTLTIQRTEQRDSAMYRCASSFRTGDTEAFFGQGTRLTVV.

The chain uses TRBV5-1 and TRBJ1-2; D perhaps matches TRBD1 (5 bases). This CDR3 spans 14 amino acids. V was cut by 0 bases and J by 6 bases, with 12 bases left in between. The germline V gene encodes CDR1 SGHRS and CDR2 YFSETQ. CDR3 sequence: CASSLENQGNGYTF. The CDR3 DNA follows: TGCGCCAGCAGCTTGGAAAATCAGGGAAATGGCTACACCTTC.

The sample holds one count of this clone. V gene TRBV9 combines with J gene TRBJ2-5, with a weak D call TRBD2 (5 bases). The germline gives CDR1 SGDLS, CDR2 YYNGEE. The CDR3 has 13 amino acids. Trimming removed 4 bases from V and 1 base from J, with 8 bases in between. DNA of the CDR3: TGTGCCAGCAGCCTTAGCGTCCAAGAGACCCAGTACTTC. Translated: CASSLSVQETQYF.